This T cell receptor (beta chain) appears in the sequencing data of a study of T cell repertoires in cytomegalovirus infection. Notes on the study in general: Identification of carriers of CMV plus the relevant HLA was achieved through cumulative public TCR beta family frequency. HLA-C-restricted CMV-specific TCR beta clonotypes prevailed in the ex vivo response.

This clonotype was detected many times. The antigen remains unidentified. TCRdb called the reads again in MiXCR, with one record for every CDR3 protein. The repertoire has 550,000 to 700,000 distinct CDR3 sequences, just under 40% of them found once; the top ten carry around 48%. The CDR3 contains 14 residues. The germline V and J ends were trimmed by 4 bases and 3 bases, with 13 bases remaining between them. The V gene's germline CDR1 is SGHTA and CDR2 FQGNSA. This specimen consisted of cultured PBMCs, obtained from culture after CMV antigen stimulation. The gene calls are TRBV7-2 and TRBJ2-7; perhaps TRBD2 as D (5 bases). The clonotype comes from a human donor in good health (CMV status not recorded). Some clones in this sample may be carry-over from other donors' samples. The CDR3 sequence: CASSYRTGNYEQYF. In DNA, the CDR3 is TGTGCCAGCAGCTATAGGACCGGGAACTACGAGCAGTACTTC.